This section outlines one TCR beta chain sequence together with its context. What it binds is not known. This sample was included in a study of blood T cells in healthy people across ages. Study-level findings and limits: Significant beta diversity loss was already apparent by age roughly 40, declining roughly linearly.

V lost 7 bases, J lost 5 bases, and 11 bases stayed unmatched. This CDR3 is built from 14 residues. From germline, CDR1 is DFQATT and CDR2 SNEGSKA (reference sequence). A sample-barcoded 5' primer and a J-beta primer mix were used in a second PCR of roughly 7 to 11 cycles. TCRdb called the 5' RACE reads again in MiXCR, with one record for every CDR3 protein. The repertoire holds some 1 million distinct CDR3 sequences, with 45% as singletons. This sequence originates from a woman aged 60 to 75 in good health. The sequencing input was blood. The rearrangement links TRBV20-1 to TRBJ2-1; 7 positions agree with TRBD1. The CDR3 protein is CSVLGQGGNNEQFF. The CDR3 DNA reads TGCAGTGTCCTGGGACAAGGGGGCAACAATGAGCAGTTCTTC.